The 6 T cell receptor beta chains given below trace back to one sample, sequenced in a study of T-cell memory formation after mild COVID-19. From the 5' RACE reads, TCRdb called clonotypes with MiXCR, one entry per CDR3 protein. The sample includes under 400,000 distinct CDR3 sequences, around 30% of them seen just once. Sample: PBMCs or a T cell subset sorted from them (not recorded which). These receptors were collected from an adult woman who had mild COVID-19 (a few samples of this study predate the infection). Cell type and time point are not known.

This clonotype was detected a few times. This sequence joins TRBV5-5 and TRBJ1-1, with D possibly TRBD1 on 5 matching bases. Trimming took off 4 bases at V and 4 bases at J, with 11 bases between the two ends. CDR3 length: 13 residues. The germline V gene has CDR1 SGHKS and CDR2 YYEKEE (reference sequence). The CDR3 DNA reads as TGTGCCAGCAGCGGGGACTTCTTCACTGAAGCTTTCTTT. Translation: CASSGDFFTEAFF.

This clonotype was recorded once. CDR3 DNA: TGTGCCATCAGTGAGATCCAGGGGAACAACTATGGCTACACCTTC. This translates into CAISEIQGNNYGYTF. The chain joins TRBV10-3 to TRBJ1-2; possible D gene TRBD1, 6 bases. Per germline, CDR1 ENHRY and CDR2 SYGVKD. Trimming stripped 2 bases from V and 2 bases from J, with 12 bases between. The CDR3 totals 15 residues.

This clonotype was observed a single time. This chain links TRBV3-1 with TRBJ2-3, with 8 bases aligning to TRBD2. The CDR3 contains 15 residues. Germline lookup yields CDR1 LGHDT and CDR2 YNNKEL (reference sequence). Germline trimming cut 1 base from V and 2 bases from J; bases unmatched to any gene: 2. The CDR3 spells CASSQGAGDTDTQYF. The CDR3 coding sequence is TGTGCCAGCAGCCAAGGAGCGGGAGACACAGATACGCAGTATTTT.

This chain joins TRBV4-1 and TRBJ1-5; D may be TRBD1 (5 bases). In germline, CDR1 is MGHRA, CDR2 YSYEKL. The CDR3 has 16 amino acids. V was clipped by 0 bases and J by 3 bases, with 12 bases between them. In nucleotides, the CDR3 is TGCGCCAGCAGCCAAGATGCAGGGAGCCTCAATCAGCCCCAGCATTTT. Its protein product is CASSQDAGSLNQPQHF.

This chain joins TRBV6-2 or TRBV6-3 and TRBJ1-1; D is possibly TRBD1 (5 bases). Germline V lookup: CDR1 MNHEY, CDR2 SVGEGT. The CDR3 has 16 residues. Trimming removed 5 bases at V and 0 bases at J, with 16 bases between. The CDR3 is CASSRALQVMNTEAFF. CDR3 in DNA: TGTGCCAGCAGTCGCGCCTTACAGGTCATGAACACTGAAGCTTTCTTT.

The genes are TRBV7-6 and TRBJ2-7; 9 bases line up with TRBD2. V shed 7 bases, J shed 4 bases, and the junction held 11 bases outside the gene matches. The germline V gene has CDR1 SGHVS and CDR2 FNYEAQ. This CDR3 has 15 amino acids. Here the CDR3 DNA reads TGTGCCAGCATCACACATTGCGGGAGGGCATACGAGCAGTACTTC. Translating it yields CASITHCGRAYEQYF.